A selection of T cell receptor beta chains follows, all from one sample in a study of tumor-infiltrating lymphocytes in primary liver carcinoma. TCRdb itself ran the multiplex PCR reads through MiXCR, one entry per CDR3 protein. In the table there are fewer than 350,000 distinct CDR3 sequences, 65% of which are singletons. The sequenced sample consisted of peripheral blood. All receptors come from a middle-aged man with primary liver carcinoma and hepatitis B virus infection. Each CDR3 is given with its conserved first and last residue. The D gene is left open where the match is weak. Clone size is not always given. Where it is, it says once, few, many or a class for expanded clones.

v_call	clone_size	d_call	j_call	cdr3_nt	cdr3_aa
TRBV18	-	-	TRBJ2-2	TGTGCCAGCTCACCCGGCCAGGGAGACACCGGGGAGCTGTTTTTT	CASSPGQGDTGELFF
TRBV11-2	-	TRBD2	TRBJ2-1	TGTGCCAGCAGCTTTGGCGGGAGTTCCTACAATGAGCACTTCTTC	CASSFGGSSYNEHFF
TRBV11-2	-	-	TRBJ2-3	TGTGCCAACAGCTTAGAGTGGGATACGCAATATTTT	CANSLEWDTQYF
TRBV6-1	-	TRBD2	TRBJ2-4	TGTGCCAGCAGTGTACCTAGCGGGAGGCCGCTAGCCGAAAACATTCAGTACTTC	CASSVPSGRPLAENIQYF
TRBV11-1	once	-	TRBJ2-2	TGTACCTGCAGCTTAGTAGGGTTGAACACCGGGGAGCTGTTTTTT	CTCSLVGLNTGELFF
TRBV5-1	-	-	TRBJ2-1	TGCGCCAGCAACTTGACCGAGGGTAGCGAGCAGTTCTTC	CASNLTEGSEQFF
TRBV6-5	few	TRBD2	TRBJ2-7	TGTGCCAGTACAGCGGGAGGAGGCTACGAGCAGTACTTC	CASTAGGGYEQYF
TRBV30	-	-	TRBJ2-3	TGTGCCTGGAGTCACACTGGCCCGCAGTATTTT	CAWSHTGPQYF
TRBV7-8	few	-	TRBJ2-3	TGTGCCAGCAGCTTAGGGCAGCTCACAGATACGCAGTATTTT	CASSLGQLTDTQYF
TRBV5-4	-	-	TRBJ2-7	TGTGCCGGCAGCGGAGGGACAGTTACCAAGCAGTACTTC	CAGSGGTVTKQYF
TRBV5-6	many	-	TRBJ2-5	TGTGCCAGCAGCTTGGGAGGGAGTCAAGAGACCCAGTACTTC	CASSLGGSQETQYF
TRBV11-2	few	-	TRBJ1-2	TGTGCCAACAGTACGCAGGGATTACGTGGCTACACCTTC	CANSTQGLRGYTF
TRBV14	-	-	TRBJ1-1	TGTGCCAGCAGCCAATTTGGCAGGACGGGCACTGAAGCTTTCTTT	CASSQFGRTGTEAFF
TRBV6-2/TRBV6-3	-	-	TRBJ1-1	TGTTCCAGCAGTTACTCGATTGGGAGGGACGGCAGGAACACTGAAGCTTTCTTT	CSSSYSIGRDGRNTEAFF
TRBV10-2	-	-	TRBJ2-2	TGCGCGGGAGCCGGGGCCCCGAACACCGGGGAGCTGTTTTTT	CAGAGAPNTGELFF